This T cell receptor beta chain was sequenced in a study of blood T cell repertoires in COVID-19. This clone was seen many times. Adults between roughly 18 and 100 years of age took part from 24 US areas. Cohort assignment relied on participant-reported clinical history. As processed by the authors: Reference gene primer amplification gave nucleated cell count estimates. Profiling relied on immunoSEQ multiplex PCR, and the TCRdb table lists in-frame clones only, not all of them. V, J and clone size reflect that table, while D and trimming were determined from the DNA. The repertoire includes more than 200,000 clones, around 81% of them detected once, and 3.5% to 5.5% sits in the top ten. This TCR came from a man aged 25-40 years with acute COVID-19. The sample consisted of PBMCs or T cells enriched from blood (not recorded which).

DNA of the CDR3: TGCGCCAGCAGCTCCTACGGTGAAAAACTGTTTTTT. Protein product: CASSSYGEKLFF. V usage is TRBV5-1 and J usage is TRBJ1-4; D is unresolved. CDR3 size: 12 residues. Between the trimmed V and J ends, which lost 3 bases and 7 bases, there was a span of 7 bases. Germline V gives CDR1 SGHRS, CDR2 YFSETQ.